These 18 T cell receptor beta chains were all obtained from the same sample, sequenced in a study of blood T cell repertoires in COVID-19. Sequencing used immunoSEQ multiplex PCR; TCRdb keeps in-frame clones, though not all of them. Here the sample spans a few hundred thousand clones, roughly 91% being singletons. Sequenced material: peripheral blood. Source of these receptors: a man younger than 45 with acute or convalescent COVID-19.

This clone has a single count. Other DNA variants within this sample encode the same CDR3. This chain joins TRBV15 and TRBJ2-5, with a tentative D call TRBD1 (6 bases). Germline values: CDR1 LNHNV, CDR2 YYDKDF (reference sequence). V was shortened by 3 bases and J by 5 bases, with 10 bases between the two germline ends. This CDR3 is 13 amino acids long. Written as DNA, the CDR3 is TGTGCCACCAGCAGGGACAGTCGGGAGACCCAGTACTTC. Translating it yields CATSRDSRETQYF.

The chain is built from TRBV25-1 and TRBJ1-5; a weak D match, TRBD1 (5 bases). V dropped 7 bases and J dropped 7 bases, with 17 bases sitting between them. The length of the CDR3 is 14 residues. CDR1 is MGHDK and CDR2 is SYGVNS in the germline V gene. CDR3 DNA sequence: TGTGCCAGCACTAACAGGACCCTTTGGCAGCCCCAGCATTTT. This translates into CASTNRTLWQPQHF. Together with reference TRBV25-1 and TRBJ1-5, the CDR3 gives the full variable domain: EADIYQTPRYLVIGTGKKITLECSQTMGHDKMYWYQQDPGMELHLIHYSYGVNSTEKGDLSSESTVSRIRTEHFPLTLESARPSHTSQYLCASTNRTLWQPQHFGDGTRLSIL.

The chain has TRBV9 and TRBJ1-3; 7 bases fit TRBD1. CDR3 length: 14 amino acids. J lost 5 bases, V lost 4 bases, and 6 bases had no gene match. Per germline, CDR1 SGDLS and CDR2 YYNGEE. CDR3 loop: CASSPTGSRNTIYF. The CDR3 DNA follows: TGTGCCAGCAGCCCGACAGGGTCCCGAAACACCATATATTTT.

This chain connects TRBV3-1 (or the pseudogene TRBV3-2) to TRBJ1-4; TRBD1 matches 7 bases. CDR1 and CDR2 (germline): LGHDT, YNNKEL (reference sequence). CDR3 length: 15 amino acids. V trimming: 0 bases; J trimming: 8 bases; junction bases outside the gene matches: 6. The CDR3 DNA is TGTGCCAGCAGCCAAGATGCGAGGGGGCGGGAAAAACTGTTTTTT. Its translation: CASSQDARGREKLFF.

This chain joins TRBV7-2 and TRBJ1-6; perhaps TRBD1 as D (5 bases). The CDR3 length is 13 residues. The germline gives CDR1 SGHTA, CDR2 FQGNSA. The V gene lost 5 bases and the J gene lost 7 bases, with 9 bases spanning the gap. The CDR3 here is CASSERGNSPLHF. The CDR3 region has the DNA TGTGCCAGCAGCGAACGGGGGAATTCACCCCTCCACTTT.

The chain is built from TRBV5-1 and TRBJ1-1; 9 bases line up with TRBD1. Unmatched junction bases numbered 12, after V lost 4 bases and J lost 5 bases. The germline V gene encodes CDR1 SGHRS and CDR2 YFSETQ. This CDR3 spans 16 amino acids. The CDR3 DNA sequence: TGCGCCAGCAGCCATGGAACAGGGGGCGGAAGGACTGAAGCTTTCTTT. Its translation is CASSHGTGGGRTEAFF.

The gene calls are TRBV6-5 and TRBJ1-3; D possibly corresponds to TRBD1 (6 bases). CDR3 length: 15 residues. In germline, CDR1 is MNHEY, CDR2 SVGAGI. Trimming took 5 bases from V and 4 from J, leaving 15 bases between them. The CDR3 coding sequence is TGTGCCAGCAGTATCTCTGCAGGGGTAGGAAACACCATATATTTT. Translated: CASSISAGVGNTIYF.

The chain uses TRBV18 and TRBJ1-2, with D possibly matching TRBD1 (5 bases). V lost 2 bases to trimming and J lost 6 bases, with 25 bases between them. The germline V gene has CDR1 KGHSH and CDR2 LQKENI. The CDR3 has 18 residues. The CDR3 sequence is CASSPALGGPGLGDGYTF. CDR3 coding DNA: TGTGCCAGCTCACCAGCTTTAGGTGGGCCAGGGCTTGGGGATGGCTACACCTTC.

This chain uses TRBV27 with TRBJ2-1; TRBD1 is a possible D gene (6 bases). Germline values: CDR1 MNHEY, CDR2 SMNVEV (reference sequence). Trimming removed 1 base from V and 7 bases from J, with 11 bases in between. This CDR3 comprises 14 residues. CDR3 sequence reads: CASSLWGQGNEQFF. The CDR3, as DNA: TGTGCCAGCAGTTTATGGGGCCAGGGGAATGAGCAGTTCTTC.

In its sample, this clone was seen once. The chain couples TRBV9 to TRBJ1-3; D is unclear. CDR3 length: 12 amino acids. Germline CDR1 is SGDLS and CDR2 is YYNGEE. Trimming took 4 bases from V and 3 from J, leaving 5 bases between them. The chain's CDR3 is CASSRSGNTIYF. CDR3 coding DNA: TGTGCCAGCAGCCGCAGTGGAAACACCATATATTTT.

This clone was observed a single time. The rearrangement uses TRBV6-1 and TRBJ2-5; D may be TRBD1 (6 bases). The germline CDR1 and CDR2 sequences are MNHNS and SASEGT. The CDR3 spans 13 residues. V shed 1 base and J shed 6 bases, with 9 bases lying between them. Here the CDR3 DNA reads TGTGCCAGCAGTGAAGGGGGGCGGCAGACCCAGTACTTC. It translates to CASSEGGRQTQYF.

This chain connects TRBV5-8 to TRBJ1-1; D may be TRBD1 (6 bases). The CDR3 has 16 residues. Germline V CDR1 and CDR2: SGHTS, YDEGEE. Trimming took off 4 bases at V and 6 bases at J, with 22 bases between the two ends. The CDR3 sequence: CASSRGSGIKTPEAFF. The CDR3 DNA follows: TGTGCCAGCAGCAGGGGGTCAGGGATTAAAACTCCTGAAGCTTTCTTT.

As DNA, the CDR3 is TGTGCCAGTGACAGGGAGAGGGATAACTATGGCTACACCTTC. Amino acids: CASDRERDNYGYTF. V gene TRBV30 combines with J gene TRBJ1-2, with 7 positions matching TRBD1. CDR3 length: 14 residues. The germline V gene has CDR1 GTSNPN and CDR2 SVGIG (reference sequence). V was pared by 8 bases and J by 1 base, with 10 bases of the junction left unmatched. Full variable domain (remainder filled in from reference TRBV30 and TRBJ1-2): SQTIHQWPATLVQPVGSPLSLECTVEGTSNPNLYWYRQAAGRGLQLLFYSVGIGQISSEVPQNLSASRPQDRQFILSSKKLLLSDSGFYLCASDRERDNYGYTFGSGTRLTVV.

This chain uses TRBV3-1 (or the pseudogene TRBV3-2) with TRBJ2-2; a weak D match, TRBD2 (6 bases). Germline values: CDR1 LGHDT, CDR2 YNNKEL (reference sequence). The V end was cut by 4 bases, the J end by 3 bases, with 15 bases between. The CDR3 extends over 16 amino acids. The CDR3 DNA follows: TGTGCCAGCAGCCGAGAATCCAGGAGGGACACCGGGGAGCTGTTTTTT. Translation: CASSRESRRDTGELFF.

The J gene is TRBJ2-5, the V gene TRBV5-1, with a weak D call TRBD1 (6 bases). CDR1 is SGHRS, CDR2 YFSETQ, per germline. The CDR3 runs 14 residues. Trimming cost V 7 bases and J 5 bases, with 18 bases left between them. CDR3 sequence reads: CASAWGRGVETQYF. The CDR3, as DNA: TGCGCCAGCGCCTGGGGCAGGGGTGTCGAGACCCAGTACTTC. Variable domain in full (rest from reference TRBV5-1 and TRBJ2-5): KAGVTQTPRYLIKTRGQQVTLSCSPISGHRSVSWYQQTPGQGLQFLFEYFSETQRNKGNFPGRFSGRQFSNSRSEMNVSTLELGDSALYLCASAWGRGVETQYFGPGTRLLVL.

DNA of the CDR3: TGTGCCAGCAGCGACCGTGACCGGGGGGGAAACACCATATATTTT. Translated, it gives CASSDRDRGGNTIYF. The chain employs TRBV9 and TRBJ1-3; weak D call: TRBD1 (5 bases). The germline CDR1 and CDR2 sequences are SGDLS and YYNGEE. The CDR3 consists of 15 residues. V lost 3 bases and J 4 bases, leaving 14 bases between the germline ends.

This clone was found a few times. CDR3 nucleotides: TGTGCCAGCAGCTCCGGACAGGGGTCTCGCGAGCAGTACTTC. Its translation is CASSSGQGSREQYF. The J gene is TRBJ2-7, the V gene TRBV7-2, with TRBD1 identical over 9 bases. Germline V gene sequence: CDR1 SGHTA, CDR2 FQGNSA. The CDR3 totals 14 residues. V trimming: 4 bases; J trimming: 6 bases; junction bases outside the gene matches: 7.

The CDR3 is CATTSGNPTEQFF. CDR3 coding DNA: TGTGCCACAACTAGCGGGAACCCTACTGAGCAGTTCTTC. The gene calls are TRBV10-3 and TRBJ2-1; 10 bases agree with TRBD2. CDR3 length: 13 residues. With 10 bases clipped from V and 9 bases from J, the junction kept 9 bases outside the gene matches. Per germline, CDR1 ENHRY and CDR2 SYGVKD.